This T cell receptor beta chain was sequenced for a study of cytomegalovirus exposure and HLA in healthy donors. In the PCR, 60 Vbeta and 13 Jbeta primers were used. Generated by immunoSEQ multiplex PCR, the TCRdb table keeps only in-frame clones and is missing some. The sample carries about 160,000 clones, about 81% recorded once. V shed 3 bases and J shed 2 bases, with 10 bases lying between them. Germline values: CDR1 MNHEY, CDR2 SMNVEV (reference sequence). The CDR3 contains 14 residues. This chain connects TRBV27 to TRBJ2-5; D gene unclear. The source of this sequence is a girl aged 5-17 years in good health and CMV-seropositive. The sample was PBMCs. CDR3 in amino acids: CASSFESSQETQYF. The CDR3 DNA is TGTGCCAGCAGTTTTGAATCGAGTCAAGAGACCCAGTACTTC.